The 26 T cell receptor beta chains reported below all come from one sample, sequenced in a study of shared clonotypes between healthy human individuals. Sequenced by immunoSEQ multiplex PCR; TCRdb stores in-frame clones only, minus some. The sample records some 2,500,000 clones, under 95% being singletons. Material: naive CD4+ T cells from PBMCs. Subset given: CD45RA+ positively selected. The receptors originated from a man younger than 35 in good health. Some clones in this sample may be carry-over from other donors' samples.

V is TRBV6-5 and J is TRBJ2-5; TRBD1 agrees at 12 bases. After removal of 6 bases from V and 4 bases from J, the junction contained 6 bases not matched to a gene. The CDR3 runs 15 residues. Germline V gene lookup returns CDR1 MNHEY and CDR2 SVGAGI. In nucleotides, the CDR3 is TGTGCCAGCAGGCCGGGACAGGGGGCTCGAGAGACCCAGTACTTC. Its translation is CASRPGQGARETQYF.

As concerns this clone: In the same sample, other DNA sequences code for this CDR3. The CDR3 region has the DNA TGTGCCAGCAGTTGGGACAGGGGGCGAGAAAAACTGTTTTTT. Encoded protein: CASSWDRGREKLFF. V is TRBV28 and J is TRBJ1-4, with 12 bases that match TRBD1. This CDR3 region has 14 residues. The trim removed 4 bases at V and 8 bases at J, leaving 2 bases unmatched. Germline CDR1 is MDHEN and CDR2 is SYDVKM.

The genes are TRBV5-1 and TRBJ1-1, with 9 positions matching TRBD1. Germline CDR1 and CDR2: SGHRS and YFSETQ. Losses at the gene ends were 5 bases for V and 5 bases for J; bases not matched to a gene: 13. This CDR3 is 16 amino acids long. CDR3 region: CASRGTGQSVETEAFF. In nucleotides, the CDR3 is TGCGCCAGCAGGGGGACAGGGCAGTCCGTGGAGACTGAAGCTTTCTTT. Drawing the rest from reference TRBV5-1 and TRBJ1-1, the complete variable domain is KAGVTQTPRYLIKTRGQQVTLSCSPISGHRSVSWYQQTPGQGLQFLFEYFSETQRNKGNFPGRFSGRQFSNSRSEMNVSTLELGDSALYLCASRGTGQSVETEAFFGQGTRLTVV.

The CDR3 sequence: CASRGAGGSYNEQFF. The CDR3 region has the DNA TGCGCCAGCAGAGGTGCGGGAGGGTCCTACAATGAGCAGTTCTTC. J is TRBJ2-1 and V is TRBV5-1; 9 bases agree with TRBD2. CDR1 and CDR2 (germline): SGHRS, YFSETQ. Trimming took 5 bases from V and 1 from J; bases not matched to a gene: 4. The CDR3 covers 15 residues.

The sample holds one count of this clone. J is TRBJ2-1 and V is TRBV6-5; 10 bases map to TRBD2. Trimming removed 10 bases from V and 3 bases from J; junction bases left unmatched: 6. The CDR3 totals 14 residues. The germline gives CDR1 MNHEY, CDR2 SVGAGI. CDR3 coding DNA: TGTGCCACAGGGGGGACTAGCGTCTACAATGAGCAGTTCTTC. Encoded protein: CATGGTSVYNEQFF.

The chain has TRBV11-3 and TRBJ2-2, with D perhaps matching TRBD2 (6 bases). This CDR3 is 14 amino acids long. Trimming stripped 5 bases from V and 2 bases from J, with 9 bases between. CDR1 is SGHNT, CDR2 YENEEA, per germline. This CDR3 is CASSPGGNTGELFF. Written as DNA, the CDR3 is TGTGCCAGCAGCCCCGGGGGAAACACCGGGGAGCTGTTTTTT.

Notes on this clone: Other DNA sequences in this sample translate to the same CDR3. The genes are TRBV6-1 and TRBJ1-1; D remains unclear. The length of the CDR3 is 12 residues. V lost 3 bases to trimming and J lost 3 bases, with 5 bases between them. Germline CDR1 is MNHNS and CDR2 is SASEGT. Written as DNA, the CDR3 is TGTGCCAGCAGTGACCCCGACACTGAAGCTTTCTTT. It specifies CASSDPDTEAFF.

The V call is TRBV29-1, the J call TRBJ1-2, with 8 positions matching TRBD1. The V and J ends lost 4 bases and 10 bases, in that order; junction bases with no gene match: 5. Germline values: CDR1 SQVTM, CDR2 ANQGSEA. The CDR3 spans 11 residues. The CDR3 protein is CSVGTGWDYTF. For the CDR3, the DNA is TGCAGCGTTGGGACAGGGTGGGACTACACCTTC. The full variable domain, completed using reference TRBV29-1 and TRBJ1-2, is SAVISQKPSRDICQRGTSLTIQCQVDSQVTMMFWYRQQPGQSLTLIATANQGSEATYESGFVIDKFPISRPNLTFSTLTVSNMSPEDSSIYLCSVGTGWDYTFGSGTRLTVV.

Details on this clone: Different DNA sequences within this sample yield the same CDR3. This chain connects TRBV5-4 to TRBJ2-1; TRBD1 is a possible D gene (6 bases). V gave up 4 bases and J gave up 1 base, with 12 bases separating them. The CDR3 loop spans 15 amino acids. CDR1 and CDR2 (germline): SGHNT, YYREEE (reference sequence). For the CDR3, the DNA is TGTGCCAGCAGCCCGGGCCAGGGGTCCTACAATGAGCAGTTCTTC. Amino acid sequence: CASSPGQGSYNEQFF. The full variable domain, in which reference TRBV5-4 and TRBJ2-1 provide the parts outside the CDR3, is ETGVTQSPTHLIKTRGQQVTLRCSSQSGHNTVSWYQQALGQGPQFIFQYYREEENGRGNFPPRFSGLQFPNYSSELNVNALELDDSALYLCASSPGQGSYNEQFFGPGTRLTVL.

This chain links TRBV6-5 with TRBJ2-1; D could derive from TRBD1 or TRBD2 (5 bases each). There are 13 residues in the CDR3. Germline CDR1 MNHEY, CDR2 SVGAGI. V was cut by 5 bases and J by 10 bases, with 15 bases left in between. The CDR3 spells CASSRGTGTEQFF. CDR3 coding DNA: TGTGCCAGCAGTAGAGGCACGGGGACGGAGCAGTTCTTC.

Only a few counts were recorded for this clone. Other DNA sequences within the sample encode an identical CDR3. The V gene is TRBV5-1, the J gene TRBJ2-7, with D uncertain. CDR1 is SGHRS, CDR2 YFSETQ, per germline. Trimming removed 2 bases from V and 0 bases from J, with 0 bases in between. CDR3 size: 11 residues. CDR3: CASSFSYEQYF. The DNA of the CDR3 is TGCGCCAGCAGCTTCTCCTACGAGCAGTACTTC.

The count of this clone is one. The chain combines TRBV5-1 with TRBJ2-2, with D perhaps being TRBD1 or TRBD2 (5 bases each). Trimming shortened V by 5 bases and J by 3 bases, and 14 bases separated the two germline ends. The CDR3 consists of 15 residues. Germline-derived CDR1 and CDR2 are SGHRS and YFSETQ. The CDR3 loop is CASRPGAGDTGELFF. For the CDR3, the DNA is TGCGCCAGCAGGCCCGGGGCTGGCGACACCGGGGAGCTGTTTTTT.

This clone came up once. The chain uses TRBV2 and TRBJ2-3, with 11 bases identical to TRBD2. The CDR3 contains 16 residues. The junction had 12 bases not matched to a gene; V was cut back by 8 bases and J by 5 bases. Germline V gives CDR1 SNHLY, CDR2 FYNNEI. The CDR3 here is CASDGAETSGIDTQYF. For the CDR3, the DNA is TGTGCCAGCGACGGGGCGGAGACTAGCGGGATAGATACGCAGTATTTT. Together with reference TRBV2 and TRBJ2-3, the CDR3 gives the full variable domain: EPEVTQTPSHQVTQMGQEVILRCVPISNHLYFYWYRQILGQKVEFLVSFYNNEISEKSEIFDDQFSVERPDGSNFTLKIRSTKLEDSAMYFCASDGAETSGIDTQYFGPGTRLTVL.

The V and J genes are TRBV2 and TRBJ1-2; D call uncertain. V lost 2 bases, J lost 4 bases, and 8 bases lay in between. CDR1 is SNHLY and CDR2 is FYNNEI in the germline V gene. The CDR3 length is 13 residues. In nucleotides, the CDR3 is TGTGCCAGCAGTGAATGGGCGGGCTATGGCTACACCTTC. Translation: CASSEWAGYGYTF.

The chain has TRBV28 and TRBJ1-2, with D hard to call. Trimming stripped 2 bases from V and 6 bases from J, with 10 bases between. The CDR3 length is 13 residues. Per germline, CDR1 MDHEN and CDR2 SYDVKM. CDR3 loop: CASSLRVSDGYTF. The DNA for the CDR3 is TGTGCCAGCAGTTTAAGGGTTTCAGATGGCTACACCTTC.

The CDR3 loop is CASSQGQGTQGFF. The CDR3 DNA is TGTGCCAGCAGTCAAGGACAGGGGACTCAGGGTTTCTTT. The chain recombines TRBV6-1 with TRBJ1-1; 9 nucleotides line up with TRBD1. The junction had 11 bases not matched to a gene; V was cut back by 5 bases and J by 13 bases. The CDR3 is 13 amino acids. Germline V gene sequence: CDR1 MNHNS, CDR2 SASEGT.

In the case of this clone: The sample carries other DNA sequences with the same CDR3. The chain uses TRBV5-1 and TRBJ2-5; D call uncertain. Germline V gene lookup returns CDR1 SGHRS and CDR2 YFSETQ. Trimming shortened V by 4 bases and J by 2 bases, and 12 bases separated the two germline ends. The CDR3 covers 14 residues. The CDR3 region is CASSDRTDQETQYF. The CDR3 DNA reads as TGCGCCAGCAGCGACCGGACGGATCAAGAGACCCAGTACTTC.

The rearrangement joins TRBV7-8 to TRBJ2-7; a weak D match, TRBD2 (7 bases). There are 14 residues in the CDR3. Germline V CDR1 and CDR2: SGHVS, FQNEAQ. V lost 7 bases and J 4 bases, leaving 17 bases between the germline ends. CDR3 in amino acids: CASTRRGGAYEQYF. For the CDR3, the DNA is TGTGCCAGCACCAGGCGCGGGGGCGCGTACGAGCAGTACTTC.

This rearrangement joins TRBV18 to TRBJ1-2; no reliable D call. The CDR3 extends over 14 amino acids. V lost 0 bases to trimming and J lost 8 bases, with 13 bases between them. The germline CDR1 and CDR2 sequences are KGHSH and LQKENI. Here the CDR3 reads CASSPPYGIDGYTF. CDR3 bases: TGTGCCAGCTCACCACCGTACGGGATAGACGGCTACACCTTC.

CDR3 bases: TGTGCCAGCAGCCCACTGGGGAACACCGGGGAGCTGTTTTTT. Its translation: CASSPLGNTGELFF. The genes are TRBV7-3 and TRBJ2-2, with D uncertain. The CDR3 has 14 residues. V shed 5 bases and J shed 1 base, with 8 bases lying between them. From germline, CDR1 is SGHTA and CDR2 FQGTGA.

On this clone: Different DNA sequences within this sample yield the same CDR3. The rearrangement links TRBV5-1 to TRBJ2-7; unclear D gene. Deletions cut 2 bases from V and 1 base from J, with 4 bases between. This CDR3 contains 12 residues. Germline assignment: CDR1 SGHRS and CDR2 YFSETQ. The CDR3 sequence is CASSFGSYEQYF. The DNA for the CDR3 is TGCGCCAGCAGCTTTGGGTCCTACGAGCAGTACTTC.

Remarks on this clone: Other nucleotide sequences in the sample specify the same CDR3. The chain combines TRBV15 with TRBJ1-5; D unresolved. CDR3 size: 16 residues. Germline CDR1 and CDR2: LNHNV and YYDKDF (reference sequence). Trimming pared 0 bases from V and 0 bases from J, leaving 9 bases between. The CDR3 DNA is TGTGCCACCAGCAGAGATCGGGGTAATAGCAATCAGCCCCAGCATTTT. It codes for CATSRDRGNSNQPQHF.

DNA of the CDR3: TGCGCCAGCAGCCAAGAGGGGGGGTACACAGATACGCAGTATTTT. Protein: CASSQEGGYTDTQYF. The rearrangement joins TRBV4-1 to TRBJ2-3; TRBD2 matches at 7 bases. V lost 0 bases to trimming and J lost 2 bases; unmatched junction nucleotides: 2. There are 15 residues in the CDR3. Per germline, CDR1 MGHRA and CDR2 YSYEKL.

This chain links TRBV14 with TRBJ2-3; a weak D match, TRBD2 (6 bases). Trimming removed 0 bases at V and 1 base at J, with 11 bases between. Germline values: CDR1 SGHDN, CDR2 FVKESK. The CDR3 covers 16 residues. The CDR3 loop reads CASSQDGGIGTDTQYF. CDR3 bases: TGTGCCAGCAGCCAAGACGGCGGGATTGGCACAGATACGCAGTATTTT.

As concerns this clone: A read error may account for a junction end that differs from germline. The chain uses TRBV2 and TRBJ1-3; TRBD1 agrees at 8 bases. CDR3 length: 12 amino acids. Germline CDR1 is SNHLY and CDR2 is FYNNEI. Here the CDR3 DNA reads TGTGCCAGCAGTGATGACAGGGGATTACCCCTCTTT. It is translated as CASSDDRGLPLF. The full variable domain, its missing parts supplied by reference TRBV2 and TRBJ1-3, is EPEVTQTPSHQVTQMGQEVILRCVPISNHLYFYWYRQILGQKVEFLVSFYNNEISEKSEIFDDQFSVERPDGSNFTLKIRSTKLEDSAMYFCASSDDRGLPLFGEGSWLTVV.

The CDR3 DNA reads as TGTGCCAGCAGCGTAGGATATCCAACCGATGGCTACACCTTC. Protein product: CASSVGYPTDGYTF. The chain carries TRBV9 and TRBJ1-2; D uncertain. V lost 0 bases and J 6 bases, leaving 12 bases between the germline ends. The CDR3 runs 14 residues. CDR1 and CDR2 (germline): SGDLS, YYNGEE.